This T cell receptor (beta chain) was documented in a study of blood T cell repertoires in COVID-19. Looking at the study overall: Researchers got acute and convalescent COVID-19 samples from the United States, Italy and Spain. T cells, B-cell-depleted T cells, or PBMCs provided the cDNA or gDNA that served as material.

The CDR3 has 18 residues. Germline values: CDR1 WSHSY, CDR2 SAAADI. V was trimmed by 2 bases and J by 6 bases, leaving 23 bases between them. Generated by immunoSEQ multiplex PCR, the TCRdb table keeps only in-frame clones and is missing some. The sample consists of 160,000 or so clones, around 91% of them appearing once. The material sequenced was peripheral blood. The rearrangement joins TRBV10-2 to TRBJ2-1; D perhaps matches TRBD2 (7 bases). The sequence was collected from a woman aged 35 to 49 with acute or convalescent COVID-19. The CDR3 loop reads CASSENRDYRFRSNEQFF. CDR3 DNA: TGCGCCAGCAGTGAGAACAGGGACTACAGATTTCGGAGCAATGAGCAGTTCTTC.